The 26 T cell receptor beta chains listed next were all sequenced from one sample in a study of Tregs in tolerant kidney transplant recipients. The method was immunoSEQ multiplex PCR; TCRdb's version includes in-frame clones alone and lacks a portion of them. The sample yields 98,000 or so clones, nearly 90% seen once. The starting material was CD4+ T cells from blood, obtained before the transplant. These receptors all stem from a human donor who received a combined kidney and bone marrow transplant.

The chain uses TRBV7-2 and TRBJ1-5, with 7 bases lining up with TRBD1. The CDR3 spans 15 residues. Germline CDR1 reads SGHTA; CDR2 reads FQGNSA. The ends lost 1 base at V and 6 bases at J; junction bases unmatched: 6. The CDR3 bases are TGTGCCAGCAGCTTAGGACAGGGCTGGAGTCAGCCCCAGCATTTT. Protein: CASSLGQGWSQPQHF.

The chain employs TRBV5-4 and TRBJ1-3; maybe TRBD1 (5 bases). CDR3 length: 14 residues. Germline loops: CDR1 SGHNT, CDR2 YYREEE (reference sequence). Trimming took 3 bases from V and 1 from J, leaving 8 bases between them. The DNA for the CDR3 is TGTGCCAGCAGCTCAGGGTGGTCTGGAAACACCATATATTTT. Its protein product is CASSSGWSGNTIYF.

CDR3 nucleotide sequence: TGTGCCAGTATGAACAGGGGGCTTGCGAACACTGAAGCTTTCTTT. Its translation is CASMNRGLANTEAFF. The rearrangement joins TRBV19 to TRBJ1-1; 9 nucleotides align to TRBD1. Losses at the gene ends were 7 bases for V and 1 base for J; bases not matched to a gene: 7. Germline CDR1 LNHDA, CDR2 SQIVND (reference sequence). The length of the CDR3 is 15 residues.

The table lists this clone with a count of one. The gene calls are TRBV11-2 and TRBJ2-7; 12 bases match TRBD2. With 5 bases clipped from V and 7 bases from J, the junction kept 12 bases outside the gene matches. CDR3 size: 16 residues. Per germline, CDR1 SGHAT and CDR2 FQNNGV. In DNA form, the CDR3 reads TGTGCCAGCAGCCACGGACTAGCGGGACGCGTTGGGGAGCAGTACTTC. Protein sequence: CASSHGLAGRVGEQYF.

The V call is TRBV11-2, the J call TRBJ1-1; D unresolved. The CDR3 contains 14 residues. Per germline, CDR1 SGHAT and CDR2 FQNNGV. Trimming stripped 0 bases from V and 4 bases from J, with 9 bases between. CDR3: CASSLDRGSTEAFF. In DNA, the CDR3 is TGTGCCAGCAGCTTAGATCGGGGTAGCACTGAAGCTTTCTTT.

The genes are TRBV27 and TRBJ1-4; D ambiguous. CDR3 length equals 16 residues. Germline V gene lookup returns CDR1 MNHEY and CDR2 SMNVEV (reference sequence). V lost 8 bases and J lost 8, with 24 bases in between. The CDR3: CASQVDTRLVEEKLFF. In nucleotides, the CDR3 is TGTGCCAGCCAGGTGGATACCAGGTTGGTGGAAGAAAAACTGTTTTTT.

The rearrangement links TRBV10-1 to TRBJ1-6, with D tentatively TRBD1 (6 bases). The CDR3 spans 16 residues. Germline V gene sequence: CDR1 WNHNN, CDR2 SYGVQD (reference sequence). V lost 6 bases, J lost 7 bases, and 19 bases lay in between. CDR3 protein: CASSLLTGFANSPLHF. As DNA, the CDR3 is TGCGCCAGCAGCCTTCTGACAGGTTTCGCGAATTCACCCCTCCACTTT.

This clone came up a few times. The chain couples TRBV2 to TRBJ1-2, with D possibly TRBD1 on 6 matching bases. Germline CDR1 reads SNHLY; CDR2 reads FYNNEI. Trimming removed 3 bases at V and 4 bases at J, with 6 bases between. The CDR3 totals 12 residues. As DNA, the CDR3 is TGTGCCAGCAGTGACAGGGGCTATGGCTACACCTTC. This translates into CASSDRGYGYTF.

The chain combines TRBV11-2 with TRBJ2-3, with D tentatively TRBD2 (5 bases). This CDR3 has 15 residues. V was trimmed by 6 bases and J by 1 base, leaving 14 bases between them. Per the germline V gene, CDR1 is SGHAT and CDR2 is FQNNGV. CDR3 DNA sequence: TGTGCCAGCAGGTTACGGGGAAAGGGCACAGATACGCAGTATTTT. It specifies CASRLRGKGTDTQYF.

V gene TRBV28 combines with J gene TRBJ2-7; 7 nucleotides match TRBD2. The junction had 14 bases not matched to a gene; V was cut back by 5 bases and J by 4 bases. Germline CDR1 MDHEN, CDR2 SYDVKM. This CDR3 has 16 residues. The CDR3 loop reads CASSLFGAGAKYEQYF. The CDR3 DNA reads as TGTGCCAGCAGTCTCTTCGGGGCGGGAGCGAAGTACGAGCAGTACTTC.

The chain is built from TRBV5-1 and TRBJ1-3; D may be TRBD1 (6 bases). Germline-derived CDR1 and CDR2 are SGHRS and YFSETQ. Between the trimmed V and J ends, which lost 4 bases and 0 bases, there was a span of 11 bases. The CDR3 is 15 residues long. CDR3 sequence: CASSLRGASGNTIYF. The CDR3 DNA follows: TGCGCCAGCAGCCTACGGGGGGCCTCTGGAAACACCATATATTTT.

The V call is TRBV5-1, the J call TRBJ2-3; weak D call: TRBD2 (6 bases). CDR1 is SGHRS, CDR2 YFSETQ, per germline. The V end lost 4 bases, the J end lost 2 bases, and 17 bases lay between the germline ends. The length of the CDR3 is 16 residues. The chain's CDR3 is CASSPVPGGDTDTQYF. The CDR3 bases are TGCGCCAGCAGCCCGGTCCCTGGCGGGGACACAGATACGCAGTATTTT.

The chain links TRBV10-3 to TRBJ1-2, with D possibly matching TRBD1 (6 bases). The germline CDR1 and CDR2 sequences are ENHRY and SYGVKD. Trimming pared 2 bases from V and 8 bases from J, leaving 9 bases between. This CDR3 is 12 amino acids long. CDR3 in DNA: TGTGCCATCAGTGAGGGGGGGGCCGGCTACACCTTC. The encoded protein is CAISEGGAGYTF.

The chain recombines TRBV7-2 with TRBJ1-5, with D perhaps matching TRBD1 (6 bases). V lost 5 bases and J lost 5, with 16 bases in between. From germline, CDR1 is SGHTA and CDR2 FQGNSA. CDR3 size: 15 residues. The chain's CDR3 is CASSLTGSGDQPQHF. The CDR3 DNA follows: TGTGCCAGCAGCCTAACAGGGAGCGGTGATCAGCCCCAGCATTTT.

The chain combines TRBV28 with TRBJ1-1; no firm D call. Germline-derived CDR1 and CDR2 are MDHEN and SYDVKM. The length of the CDR3 is 12 residues. V was cut by 4 bases and J by 0 bases, with 3 bases left in between. CDR3 residues: CASSSVNTEAFF. The CDR3 DNA reads as TGTGCCAGCAGTTCTGTGAACACTGAAGCTTTCTTT.

The CDR3 coding sequence is TGTGCCAGCAGTGTCGGTAGAAACACCATATATTTT. Its translation is CASSVGRNTIYF. The chain is built from TRBV2 and TRBJ1-3; D gene unclear. The CDR3 runs 12 residues. CDR1 is SNHLY and CDR2 is FYNNEI in the germline V gene. With 4 bases removed from V and 5 bases from J, the gap between germline ends came to 6 bases.

This chain joins TRBV15 and TRBJ2-1, with 11 bases lining up with TRBD2. The length of the CDR3 is 19 residues. In germline, CDR1 is LNHNV, CDR2 YYDKDF (reference sequence). The trim removed 2 bases at V and 6 bases at J, leaving 15 bases unmatched. As DNA, the CDR3 is TGTGCCACCAGCAGAAACCGTTTTGCTAGCGGGGGGTCGCTCAATGAGCAGTTCTTC. It codes for CATSRNRFASGGSLNEQFF.

A single count supports this clone. This rearrangement joins TRBV5-4 to TRBJ2-2; 9 bases align to TRBD1. V shed 4 bases and J 7 bases; nucleotides not matched to a gene: 5. Germline V gene lookup returns CDR1 SGHNT and CDR2 YYREEE (reference sequence). This CDR3 has 14 amino acids. The CDR3: CASSLGQGVGELFF. CDR3 DNA sequence: TGTGCCAGCAGCCTGGGACAGGGCGTCGGGGAGCTGTTTTTT.

The chain employs TRBV7-9 and TRBJ2-5; TRBD1 agrees at 7 bases. The V gene end was trimmed by 0 bases and the J gene end by 2 bases; junction bases not matched to a gene: 3. CDR1 is SEHNR, CDR2 FQNEAQ, per germline (reference sequence). The CDR3 consists of 15 residues. CDR3: CASSLASDRQETQYF. In DNA form, the CDR3 reads TGTGCCAGCAGCTTAGCCTCGGACAGGCAAGAGACCCAGTACTTC.

The chain uses TRBV18 and TRBJ1-2, with 9 nucleotides matching TRBD1. V lost 1 base, J lost 4 bases, and 7 bases stayed unmatched. CDR3 size: 16 residues. The germline gives CDR1 KGHSH, CDR2 LQKENI. CDR3 nucleotides: TGTGCCAGCTCACCACAAACAGGGGGCGCGGGCTATGGCTACACCTTC. Translating it yields CASSPQTGGAGYGYTF.

V usage is TRBV6-6 and J usage is TRBJ2-7, with D possibly TRBD1 on 5 matching bases. The germline V gene has CDR1 MNHNY and CDR2 SVGAGI (reference sequence). The V end lost 6 bases, the J end lost 3 bases, and 12 bases lay between the germline ends. The CDR3 has 13 amino acids. The CDR3 nucleotides read TGTGCCAGCAGCCCCAGGGTTAGCTACGAGCAGTACTTC. It is translated as CASSPRVSYEQYF.

This chain links TRBV30 with TRBJ2-7; 7 nucleotides align to TRBD1. Germline V gives CDR1 GTSNPN, CDR2 SVGIG (reference sequence). This CDR3 contains 14 residues. With 3 bases clipped from V and 2 bases from J, the junction kept 7 bases outside the gene matches. CDR3 protein: CAWSPGTATYEQYF. The CDR3 DNA is TGTGCCTGGAGCCCCGGGACAGCAACCTACGAGCAGTACTTC.

The chain couples TRBV7-9 to TRBJ2-7; a possible D gene is TRBD2 (6 bases). There are 16 residues in the CDR3. In germline, CDR1 is SEHNR, CDR2 FQNEAQ (reference sequence). The V and J ends lost 1 base and 0 bases respectively, with 13 bases between them. CDR3 region: CASSLVAGPSSYEQYF. The CDR3 bases are TGTGCCAGCAGCTTAGTTGCGGGGCCTAGCTCCTACGAGCAGTACTTC. The variable domain in full, completed from reference TRBV7-9 and TRBJ2-7, reads DTGVSQNPRHKITKRGQNVTFRCDPISEHNRLYWYRQTLGQGPEFLTYFQNEAQLEKSRLLSDRFSAERPKGSFSTLEIQRTEQGDSAMYLCASSLVAGPSSYEQYFGPGTRLTVT.

The rearrangement links TRBV28 to TRBJ1-2; 7 nucleotides line up with TRBD1. After removal of 5 bases from V and 8 bases from J, the junction contained 11 bases not matched to a gene. This CDR3 has 14 residues. The germline V gene has CDR1 MDHEN and CDR2 SYDVKM. The CDR3 loop reads CASSTITGVEGYTF. CDR3 nucleotide sequence: TGTGCCAGCAGTACGATCACAGGGGTGGAAGGCTACACCTTC.

This chain connects TRBV28 to TRBJ2-5; 10 nucleotides match TRBD1. V trimming: 4 bases; J trimming: 7 bases; junction bases outside the gene matches: 9. Per the germline V gene, CDR1 is MDHEN and CDR2 is SYDVKM. The CDR3 length is 15 residues. CDR3 loop: CASSSPDRGPWTQYF. The CDR3 region has the DNA TGTGCCAGCAGTTCTCCCGACAGGGGGCCTTGGACCCAGTACTTC.

V usage is TRBV6-1 and J usage is TRBJ2-6; D is perhaps TRBD2 (6 bases). Germline V gene lookup returns CDR1 MNHNS and CDR2 SASEGT. Trimming took off 10 bases at V and 4 bases at J, with 17 bases between the two ends. The CDR3 extends over 15 amino acids. The CDR3, as DNA: TGTGCCATCCCAACGGAGGGATACGGGGCCAACGTCCTGACTTTC. Translation: CAIPTEGYGANVLTF.